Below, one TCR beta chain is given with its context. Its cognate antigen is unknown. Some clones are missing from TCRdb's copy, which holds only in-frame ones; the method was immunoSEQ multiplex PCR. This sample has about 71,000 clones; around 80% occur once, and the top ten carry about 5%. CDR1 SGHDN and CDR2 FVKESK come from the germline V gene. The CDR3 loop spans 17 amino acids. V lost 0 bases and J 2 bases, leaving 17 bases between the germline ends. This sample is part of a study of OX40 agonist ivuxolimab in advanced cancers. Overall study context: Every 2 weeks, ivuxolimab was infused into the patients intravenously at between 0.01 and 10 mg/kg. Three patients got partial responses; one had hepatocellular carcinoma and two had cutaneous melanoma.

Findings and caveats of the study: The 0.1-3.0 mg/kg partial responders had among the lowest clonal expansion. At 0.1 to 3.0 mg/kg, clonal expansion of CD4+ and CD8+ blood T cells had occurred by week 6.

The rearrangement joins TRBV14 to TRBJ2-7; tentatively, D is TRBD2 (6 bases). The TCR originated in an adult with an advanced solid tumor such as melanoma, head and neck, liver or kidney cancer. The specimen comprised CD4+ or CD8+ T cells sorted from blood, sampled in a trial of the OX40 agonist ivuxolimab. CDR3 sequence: CASSQEILREIPYEQYF. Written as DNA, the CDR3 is TGTGCCAGCAGCCAAGAGATCCTCCGGGAGATACCCTACGAGCAGTACTTC.